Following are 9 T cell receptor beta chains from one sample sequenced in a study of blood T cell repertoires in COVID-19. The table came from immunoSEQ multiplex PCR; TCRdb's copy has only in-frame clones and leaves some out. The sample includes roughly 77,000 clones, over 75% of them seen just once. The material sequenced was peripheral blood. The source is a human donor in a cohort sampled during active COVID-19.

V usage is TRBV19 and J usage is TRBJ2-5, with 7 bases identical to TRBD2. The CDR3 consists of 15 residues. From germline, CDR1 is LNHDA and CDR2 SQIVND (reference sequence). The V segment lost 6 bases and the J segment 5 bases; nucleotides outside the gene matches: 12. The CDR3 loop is CASRPTRGGRETQYF. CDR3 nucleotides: TGTGCCAGTAGACCAACCCGGGGAGGGAGGGAGACCCAGTACTTC.

Here the CDR3 reads CASSPRVDTQYF. The CDR3 nucleotides read TGTGCCAGCAGCCCTCGAGTCGATACGCAGTATTTT. This rearrangement joins TRBV11-2 to TRBJ2-3; D unresolved. The germline gives CDR1 SGHAT, CDR2 FQNNGV. V was cut by 5 bases and J by 6 bases, with 9 bases left in between. The CDR3 length is 12 residues.

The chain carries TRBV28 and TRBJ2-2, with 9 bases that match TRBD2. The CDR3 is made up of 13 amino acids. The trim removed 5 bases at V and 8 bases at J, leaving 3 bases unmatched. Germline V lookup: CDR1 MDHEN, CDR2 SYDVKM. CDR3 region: CASSPLAGGELFF. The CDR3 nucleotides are TGTGCCAGCAGTCCGCTAGCGGGGGGGGAGCTGTTTTTT.

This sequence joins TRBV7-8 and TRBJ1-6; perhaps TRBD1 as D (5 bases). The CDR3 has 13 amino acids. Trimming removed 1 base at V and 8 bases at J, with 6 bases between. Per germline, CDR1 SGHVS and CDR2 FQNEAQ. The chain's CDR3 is CASSLGGDSPLHF. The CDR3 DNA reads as TGTGCCAGCAGCTTAGGGGGGGATTCACCCCTCCACTTT. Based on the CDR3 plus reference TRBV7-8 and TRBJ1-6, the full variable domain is GAGVSQSPRYKVAKRGQDVALRCDPISGHVSLFWYQQALGQGPEFLTYFQNEAQLDKSGLPSDRFFAERPEGSVSTLKIQRTQQEDSAVYLCASSLGGDSPLHFGNGTRLTVT.

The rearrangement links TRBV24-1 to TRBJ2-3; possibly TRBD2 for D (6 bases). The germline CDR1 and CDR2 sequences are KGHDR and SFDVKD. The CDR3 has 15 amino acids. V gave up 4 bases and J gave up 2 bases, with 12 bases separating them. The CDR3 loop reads CATSDPGEPTDTQYF. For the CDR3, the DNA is TGTGCCACCAGTGACCCGGGGGAGCCCACAGATACGCAGTATTTT.

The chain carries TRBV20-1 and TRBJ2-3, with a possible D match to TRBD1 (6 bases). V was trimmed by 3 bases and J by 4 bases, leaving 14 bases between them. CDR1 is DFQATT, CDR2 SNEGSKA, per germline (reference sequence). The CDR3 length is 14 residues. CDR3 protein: CSASYTGTADTQYF. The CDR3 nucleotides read TGCAGTGCTAGTTATACAGGGACGGCAGATACGCAGTATTTT.

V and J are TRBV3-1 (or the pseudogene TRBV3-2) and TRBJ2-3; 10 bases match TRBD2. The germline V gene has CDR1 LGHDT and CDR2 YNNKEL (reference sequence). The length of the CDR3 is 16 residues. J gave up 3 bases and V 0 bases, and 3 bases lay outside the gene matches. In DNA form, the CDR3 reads TGTGCCAGCAGCCAAGAGGCTAGCGGGAGAACAGATACGCAGTATTTT. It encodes CASSQEASGRTDTQYF.

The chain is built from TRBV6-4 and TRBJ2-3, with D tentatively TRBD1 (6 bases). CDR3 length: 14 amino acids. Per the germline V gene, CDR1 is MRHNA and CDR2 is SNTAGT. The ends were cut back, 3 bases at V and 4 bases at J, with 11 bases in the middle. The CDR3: CASSEGAASDTQYF. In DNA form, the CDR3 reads TGTGCCAGCAGTGAGGGGGCGGCGTCAGATACGCAGTATTTT.

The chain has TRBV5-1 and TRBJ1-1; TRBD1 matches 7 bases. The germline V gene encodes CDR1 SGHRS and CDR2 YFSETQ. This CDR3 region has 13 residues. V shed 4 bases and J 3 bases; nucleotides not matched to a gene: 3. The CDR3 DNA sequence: TGCGCCAGCAGCAGGGACAGCGACACTGAAGCTTTCTTT. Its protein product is CASSRDSDTEAFF.